This T cell receptor (beta chain) was recovered during a study of neurological immune-mediated disorders. Points from the study as a whole: There were no CDR3 amino acid sequences shared by expanded clones across subjects, a result suggesting private repertoires in all groups.

Ten or more counts support this clonotype. Its specificity is unknown. Every sequencing run generated over 170 million TCR-beta sequences from 15-18 subjects. MiXCR was run by TCRdb on the 5' RACE reads, yielding one entry per CDR3 protein. The sample shows roughly 67,000 distinct CDR3 sequences, roughly 3.7% of them seen only once. Unsorted libraries were generated from 2 million PBMCs. These cells had been stored in RNAlater at -80 C. The source of this sequence is a man aged 50 or older with multiple sclerosis. Sequenced sample: PBMCs.

CDR3 in amino acids: CASSLDWPGPLKNTEAFF. CDR3 in DNA: TGTGCCAGCAGCTTAGACTGGCCGGGACCGCTAAAGAACACTGAAGCTTTCTTT. J is TRBJ1-1 and V is TRBV7-2; perhaps TRBD1 as D (5 bases). This CDR3 contains 18 residues. In germline, CDR1 is SGHTA, CDR2 FQGNSA. V was cut by 1 base and J by 1 base, with 19 bases left in between.